The clone carrying this TCR beta chain was seen a handful of times. The data were obtained in a study of radiation and T cells in renal cell carcinoma. TCRdb keeps only in-frame clones here, not all; method: immunoSEQ multiplex PCR. The repertoire holds approximately 90,000 clones, with about 85% as singletons. CDR1 MNHEY and CDR2 SVGAGI come from the germline V gene. CDR3 length: 14 residues. V shed 5 bases and J 2 bases; nucleotides not matched to a gene: 5. Indicated time point: blood 4 weeks post-SBRT, at nephrectomy. This sample's treatment: 15 Gy SBRT to primary tumor, nephrectomy 4 weeks later. This TCR was sampled from a man between 50 and 59 years old with renal cell carcinoma. Sequences were derived from blood, sampled from a patient whose treatment included radiotherapy and nephrectomy. V gene TRBV6-5 combines with J gene TRBJ2-5, with 7 bases that match TRBD2. The CDR3 spells CASSDRTRQETQYF. In DNA, the CDR3 is TGTGCCAGCAGTGATCGGACTAGACAAGAGACCCAGTACTTC.